This TCR beta chain appears in the sequencing data of a study of T cell repertoires in cytomegalovirus infection. This clonotype was observed many times. Trimming took off 7 bases at V and 5 bases at J, with 14 bases between the two ends. The CDR3 totals 13 residues. CDR1 is LNHDA and CDR2 is SQIVND in the germline V gene (reference sequence). TCRdb analysed the reads with MiXCR anew, one entry per CDR3 protein. The table includes roughly 320,000 distinct CDR3 sequences, about 8.8% detected once. The receptor's source is a human donor in good health (CMV status not recorded). Some clones in this sample may be carry-over from other donors' samples. Sequencing used PBMCs. The chain has TRBV19 and TRBJ1-1; a possible D gene is TRBD1 (5 bases). Here the CDR3 DNA reads TGTGCCAGTACCCACCTGGGGGATACTGAAGCTTTCTTT. Amino acid sequence: CASTHLGDTEAFF.